This TCR beta chain emerged from a study of cytomegalovirus exposure and HLA in healthy donors (dated by TCRdb to between 2016 and 2019). Background for the entire study: In an earlier analysis of 587 of the donors, 276 Gb of sequence data and just under 120 million unique TCR beta sequences from roughly 200 million T cells were reported. About 300 gigabases of sequencing data and 70 million to 85 million unique TCR sequences were included in an early release covering 500 to 750 HLA-typed donors. The genetic ancestry cluster associated with self-reported Caucasian donors included over 65% of the approximately 410 genotyped donors. The aim of the study was to test whether cataloging public T cell receptors could identify signatures of past pathogen exposure. The study used immunosequencing to profile the T cell repertoires of hundreds of subjects and linked those repertoires to cytomegalovirus serostatus. Along with the roughly 700-subject first cohort, a separate validation cohort of over 90 different subjects was used. To predict cytomegalovirus infection status, the study combined high-throughput TCR immunosequencing, statistical association of individual TCRs with disease status, and machine learning. In a later analysis, previously published TCR beta repertoires from 550 to 700 donors were re-analyzed and high-resolution HLA genotyping was added so that TCR occurrence patterns could be studied. The later analysis used no new phenotypic data to find candidate immune exposures, relying instead on TCR beta sequences and their occurrence across donors. An earlier analysis of fewer than 750 of the donors used high-throughput TCR beta sequencing to judge whether each TCR beta V gene segment behaved as functional or pseudogenic. Donor age, sex, ethnicity and CMV serostatus were compiled alongside the repertoire data. Genome-wide SNP genotypes for about 55% of the 666 donors were used in a later genetic analysis, which treated that subset as a discovery cohort. All discovery cohort repertoires had been generated on a single sequencing platform. Class I and class II HLA loci were covered by the typing at four-digit resolution. The number of donors typed differed by locus, with about 629-640 for A, B, C, DRB1 and DQB1, roughly 550 for DQA1, over 600 for DPA1, and some 440 for DPB1. A handful of DR-DQ haplotypes were handled as single units for association and clustering because linkage in the cohort was strong. On average, approximately 250,000 unique TCR beta nucleotide sequences were sequenced per donor among 398 genotyped donors of the cohort, with roughly 18% of those sequences being non-productive.

CDR3 length: 16 amino acids, cysteine to phenylalanine. Of the read, only the CDR3 DNA is kept; its 48 bases are in frame from base 1. At the junction V is shortened by 7 bases and J by 4 bases, with 22 bases in between. Based on the germline V gene, the CDR1 and CDR2 sequences are SNHLY and FYNNEI. The cohort was made up of about 610 healthy bone marrow donors. At the time of sampling, every cohort member was nominally healthy, though immune exposures that went unrecorded were likely present. The donor was CMV seropositive and belonged to the group of about 290 seropositive cohort members. Each donor provided a peripheral blood sample, and peripheral blood mononuclear cells were used for TCR beta sequencing. Genomic DNA was extracted from the blood cell samples with the Qiagen DNeasy Blood Extraction Kit. The library was prepared using the immunoSEQ multiplex PCR assay. For the multiplex PCR, a mixture combining 60 forward primers for TCR Vbeta segments and 13 reverse primers for TCR Jbeta segments was used. A multiplex PCR assay on genomic DNA amplified the CDR3 region of rearranged TCR beta genes. The Illumina HiSeq System was used to sequence the amplified TCR beta libraries as 87-base-pair reads. Turning to the authors' computational methods: A later analysis counted about 76 million unique TCR beta chains across the 666 repertoires, and 9 million to 14 million of these chains were shared by at least two donors. Raw reads were error-corrected and collapsed into unique sequences by a nearest-neighbor algorithm in which closely related sequences were merged to remove PCR and sequencing errors. CDR3 sequences were aligned to IMGT reference sequences to assign V, D and J gene segments. For a sequence to be retained, a match of at least six nucleotides to both a V gene segment and a J gene segment was required. A rearrangement was called productive if the CDR3 had no stop codons and remained in frame with V and J, and every other rearrangement was called non-productive. CDR3 was defined by IMGT convention, running from the second conserved V-encoded cysteine to the conserved J-encoded phenylalanine. In an earlier analysis of roughly 580 of the donors, sequences lacking an unambiguous match to a single V gene segment were excluded. In an earlier analysis of several hundred of the donors, V segments were called functional above 56.7% productive rearrangements and were called segregating when the between-donor standard deviation exceeded 5%. A statistical classification framework was developed to diagnose cytomegalovirus status using the catalog of TCR beta chain sequences. In a later analysis, TCR nucleotide sequences were compared against IMGT/GENE-DB human TR gene sequences so that V and J genes could be assigned. Using the TCRdist pipeline, a later analysis assigned CDR3 sequences along with most-parsimonious VDJ recombination scenarios. In a later analysis, each TCR beta chain was defined by its CDR3 amino acid sequence together with its V-gene family, and reads lacking a unique V-gene family were excluded. As a way to deal with suspected cross-contamination and a sequencing artifact, a later analysis dropped roughly 620 nucleotide sequences that were highly shared and had low generation probability. In a later analysis, a clonal expansion index for each public chain was calculated from normalized within-repertoire ranks of inferred template counts. A later analysis computed generation probabilities with a VDJ recombination model fitted to out-of-frame rearrangements, and checked the results against IGoR. In a later analysis, hypergeometric tests were used to score TCR-TCR, TCR-HLA and TCR-CMV co-occurrence, with a repertoire-size bias correction applied to TCR pairs. In a later analysis, false discovery rates were estimated by permuting HLA or CMV assignments 20 times. A later analysis grouped co-occurring TCRs with DBSCAN, adding TCRdist sequence similarity when clustering within HLA-allele-positive subsets. Repertoires with fewer than 30,000 or more than 120,000 public chains, plus five repertoires with anomalous nucleotide sharing, were excluded from co-occurrence clustering. The immuneACCESS repertoire file appears here via TCRdb, limited to in-frame rearrangements. These files lack a portion of the clones; in checked studies, under half of the deficit traces to unresolved V genes, and the cause of the others is not known. V and J calls and clone size are as listed in that table; D and trimming were resolved from the DNA. Present in this sample are some 96,000 clones, 60% to 80% of which were seen just once. 15% to 20% of the sample is in the top ten clones.

Broad study findings and their caveats: In this cohort, only TCR beta chains were sequenced, and detectable features were limited by the absence of alpha or paired-chain data. Strong co-occurrence of HLA alleles, especially DR and DQ, made assigning TCR associations to individual alleles difficult. Three of the identified cytomegalovirus-associated TCR beta chains were confirmed in vitro to be specific for cytomegalovirus antigens. A later genetic analysis reported fewer N-insertions in productive TCRs among donors in an Asian-associated ancestry cluster than the approximately 700-donor mean. Because the 87-base-pair reads could not distinguish some IMGT-functional V segments, including TRBV6-2 and TRBV6-3, those segments were excluded. Broadly in line with IMGT annotations, most TCR beta V segments showed up in productive rearrangements about 87% or about 30% of the time in an earlier analysis of approximately 600 of the donors. Sequencing depth was assumed to be roughly uniform across donors in the presence/absence analyses, though that assumption may not hold. In a later analysis, HLA-associated TCR beta chains were found to be more clonally expanded and to have lower generation probabilities than equally common non-associated chains. Several of the top co-occurrence clusters appeared to be linked to parvovirus B19, influenza, CMV and Epstein-Barr virus, according to a later analysis. Linkage disequilibrium might explain the correlated functional status among segregating V segments, but an unknown experimental factor could not be ruled out. In both the original and validation cohorts, the classifier was reported to diagnose cytomegalovirus status with high specificity and sensitivity. It was suggested by the authors that the approach could potentially be generalized to other disease states and immunological phenotypes. According to a later analysis, most CMV-associated TCR beta chains appeared to be HLA-restricted, and the HLA associations seemed to be driven largely by CMV exposure. Across donors, most TCR sequences were observed very rarely, whereas some public TCRs were present in many individuals. The only immune exposure information available for the cohort was CMV serostatus. A cluster of highly shared sequence variants was judged likely to be a technical artifact of the sequencing pipeline. The earlier analysis of about 600 of the donors excluded roughly 17 rarely observed V segments, including chromosome 9 orphons, because counts were too low. Because HLA typing was unavailable for some donors at each locus, only the typed subset was used in association tests. According to a later analysis, TCR association rates differed among HLA loci, with DRB1 alleles showing the most associated TCRs and HLA-C alleles showing the fewest. Specific HLA alleles were associated with 18,000 or so TCR beta sequences at a false discovery rate of 0.05 in a later analysis. A further reported finding was that TCR beta sequences accurately predicted the HLA-A and HLA-B alleles for most subjects in the first cohort. In the study, roughly 160 TCR beta chains were listed as associated with cytomegalovirus. A later genetic analysis associated a missense DCLRE1C variant with V-gene and J-gene trimming of TCR beta chains, and an independent cohort replicated the association.

Worth noting for this clone: The antigen it recognizes is unknown. No clone much larger than this one lies a single base away; base qualities are absent.

Sequencing used PBMCs. The V and J genes are TRBV2 and TRBJ2-5; the D gene is perhaps TRBD2, on 6 matching bases. This TCR was sampled from a woman aged 55-69 years in good health and CMV-seropositive. The sequence in DNA is TGTGCCAGCACAGAAACTCTCGTCGGGGGAGGAGAGACCCAGTACTTC. Its translation reads: CASTETLVGGGETQYF. Reference TRBV2 and TRBJ2-5 proteins supply the regions before and after the CDR3; the full variable domain is: EPEVTQTPSHQVTQMGQEVILRCVPISNHLYFYWYRQILGQKVEFLVSFYNNEISEKSEIFDDQFSVERPDGSNFTLKIRSTKLEDSAMYFCASTETLVGGGETQYFGPGTRLLVL.